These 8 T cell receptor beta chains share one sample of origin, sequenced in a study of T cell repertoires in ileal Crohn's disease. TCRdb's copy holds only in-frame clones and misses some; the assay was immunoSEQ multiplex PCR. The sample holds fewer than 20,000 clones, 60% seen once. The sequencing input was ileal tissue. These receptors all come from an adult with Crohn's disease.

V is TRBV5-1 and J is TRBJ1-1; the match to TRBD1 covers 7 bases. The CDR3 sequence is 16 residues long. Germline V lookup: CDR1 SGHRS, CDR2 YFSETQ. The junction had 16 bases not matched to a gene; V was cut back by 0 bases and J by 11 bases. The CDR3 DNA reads TGCGCCAGCAGCTTGGCCCCCGGGACAGAGAACCTTGCTGCTTTCTTT. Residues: CASSLAPGTENLAAFF. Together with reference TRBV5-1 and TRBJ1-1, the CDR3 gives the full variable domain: KAGVTQTPRYLIKTRGQQVTLSCSPISGHRSVSWYQQTPGQGLQFLFEYFSETQRNKGNFPGRFSGRQFSNSRSEMNVSTLELGDSALYLCASSLAPGTENLAAFFGQGTRLTVV.

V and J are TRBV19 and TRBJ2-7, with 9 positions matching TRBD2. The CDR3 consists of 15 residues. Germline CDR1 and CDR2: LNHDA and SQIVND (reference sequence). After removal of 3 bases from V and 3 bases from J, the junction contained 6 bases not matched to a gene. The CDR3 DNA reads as TGTGCCAGTAGTATCTCAGCGGGAGGAATCTACGAGCAGTACTTC. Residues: CASSISAGGIYEQYF.

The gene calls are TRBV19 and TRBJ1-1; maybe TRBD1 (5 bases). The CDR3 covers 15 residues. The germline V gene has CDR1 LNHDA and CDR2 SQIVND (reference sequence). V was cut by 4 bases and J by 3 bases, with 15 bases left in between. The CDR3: CASSTQTVFYTEAFF. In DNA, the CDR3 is TGTGCCAGTAGTACCCAGACAGTATTTTACACTGAAGCTTTCTTT.

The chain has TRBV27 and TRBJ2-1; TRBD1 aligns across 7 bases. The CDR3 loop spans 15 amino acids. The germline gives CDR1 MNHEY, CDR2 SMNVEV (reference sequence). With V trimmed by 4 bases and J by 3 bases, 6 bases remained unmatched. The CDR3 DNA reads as TGTGCCAGCAGTTCCCGGGACAGTTACTACAATGAGCAGTTCTTC. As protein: CASSSRDSYYNEQFF.

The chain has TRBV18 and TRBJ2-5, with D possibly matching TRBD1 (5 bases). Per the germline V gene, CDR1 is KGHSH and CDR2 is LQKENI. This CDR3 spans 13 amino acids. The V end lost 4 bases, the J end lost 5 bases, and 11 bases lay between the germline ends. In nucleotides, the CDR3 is TGTGCCAGCTCACTACAGGCCCAGGAGACCCAGTACTTC. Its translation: CASSLQAQETQYF.

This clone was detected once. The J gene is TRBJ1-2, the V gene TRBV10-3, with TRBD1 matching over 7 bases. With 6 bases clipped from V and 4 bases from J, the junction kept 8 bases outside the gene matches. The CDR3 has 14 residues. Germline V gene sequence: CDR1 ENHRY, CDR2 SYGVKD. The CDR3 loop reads CAIRGSDRIYGYTF. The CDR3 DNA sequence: TGTGCCATCAGAGGATCGGACAGGATCTATGGCTACACCTTC.

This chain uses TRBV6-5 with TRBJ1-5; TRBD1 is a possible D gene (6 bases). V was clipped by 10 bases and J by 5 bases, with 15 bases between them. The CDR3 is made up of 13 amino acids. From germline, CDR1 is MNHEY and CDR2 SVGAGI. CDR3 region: CATQQGPHQPQHF. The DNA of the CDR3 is TGTGCCACCCAACAGGGACCTCATCAGCCCCAGCATTTT.

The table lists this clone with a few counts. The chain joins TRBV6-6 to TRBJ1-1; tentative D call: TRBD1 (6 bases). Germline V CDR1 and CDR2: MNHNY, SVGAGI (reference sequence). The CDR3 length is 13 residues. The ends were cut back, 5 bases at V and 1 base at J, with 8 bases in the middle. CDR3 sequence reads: CASSRDKNTEAFF. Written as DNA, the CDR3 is TGTGCCAGCAGTCGGGACAAGAACACTGAAGCTTTCTTT.